The rows below give T cell receptor beta chains drawn from one sample of a study of vaccination and CD4 T cells after COVID-19. TCRdb ran MiXCR on the PCR reads and lists one entry per CDR3 protein. Of over 9,500 distinct CDR3 sequences in the sample, about 35% are singletons; the top ten hold 8% to 8.5%. These receptors lack a known antigen. Source material: CD4+ T cells from blood, cultured in vitro. Receptor source: a human donor in good health. The CDR3 runs from the conserved cysteine through the conserved F or W. A D gene is named only where the DNA matches it firmly. Clone size is given for some rows only: seen once, a few or many times, or a class if the clone is expanded.

CDR3 protein,CDR3 DNA,clone size,V gene,J gene,D gene
CSAELKNEQFF,TGCAGTGCTGAGCTTAAAAATGAGCAGTTCTTC,.,TRBV20-1,TRBJ2-1,.
CASSSGVQETQYF,TGTGCCAGCAGCTCGGGGGTCCAAGAGACCCAGTACTTC,.,TRBV7-3,TRBJ2-5,.
CSASLRVTGELFF,TGCAGCGCCAGCCTACGGGTCACCGGGGAGCTGTTTTTT,few,TRBV29-1,TRBJ2-2,.
CSQYKGDTQYF,TGCAGTCAATACAAGGGAGATACGCAGTATTTT,few,TRBV20-1,TRBJ2-3,.
CASSLGQGGQPQHF,TGTGCCAGCAGCCTGGGACAGGGTGGACAGCCCCAGCATTTT,.,TRBV6-1,TRBJ1-5,TRBD1
CASIGPSGQPQHF,TGTGCCAGCATCGGCCCGTCCGGCCAGCCCCAGCATTTT,few,TRBV6-2/TRBV6-3,TRBJ1-5,.
CASSQEVSTDTQYF,TGCGCCAGCAGCCAAGAAGTTAGCACAGATACGCAGTATTTT,once,TRBV4-3,TRBJ2-3,.
CASDSYNEQFF,TGTGCCAGCGACAGTTACAATGAGCAGTTCTTC,.,TRBV2,TRBJ2-1,.
CSAASPPGLGWETQYF,TGCAGTGCTGCCTCCCCTCCGGGACTAGGGTGGGAGACCCAGTACTTC,.,TRBV20-1,TRBJ2-5,TRBD2
CSVPWTSGSHEQYF,TGCAGTGTCCCCTGGACTAGCGGGAGTCACGAGCAGTACTTC,few,TRBV20-1,TRBJ2-7,TRBD2
CASSDLGGHTQYF,TGTGCCAGCAGTGACCTAGGGGGGCATACGCAGTATTTT,.,TRBV25-1,TRBJ2-3,.
CASSPTVNTEAFF,TGTGCCAGCAGCCCGACAGTGAACACTGAAGCTTTCTTT,few,TRBV28,TRBJ1-1,.
CASSYSTANNEQFF,TGTGCCAGCAGTTACTCGACAGCCAACAATGAGCAGTTCTTC,few,TRBV6-2/TRBV6-3,TRBJ2-1,.
CSASGLGGLAGEGVQETQYF,TGCAGTGCTAGCGGGTTGGGCGGACTAGCGGGAGAGGGCGTCCAAGAGACCCAGTACTTC,few,TRBV20-1,TRBJ2-5,TRBD2
CASSYGTSGRLYEQYF,TGTGCCAGCAGTTACGGCACTAGCGGGCGGCTCTACGAGCAGTACTTC,.,TRBV6-5,TRBJ2-7,TRBD2
CASSRQGVFYGYTF,TGTGCCAGCAGTCGACAGGGGGTATTCTATGGCTACACCTTC,few,TRBV28,TRBJ1-2,TRBD1
CATSGDRDRYNQPQHF,TGTGCCACCAGTGGGGATCGGGACAGGTATAATCAGCCCCAGCATTTT,few,TRBV24-1,TRBJ1-5,TRBD1
CSARAGQGNYEQYF,TGCAGTGCTAGAGCCGGACAGGGGAACTACGAGCAGTACTTC,.,TRBV20-1,TRBJ2-7,TRBD1
CASSPLSDRGEQYF,TGTGCCAGCAGTCCCTTGTCGGACAGGGGCGAGCAGTACTTC,.,TRBV27,TRBJ2-7,TRBD1
CASSSGLAGVTYEQYF,TGTGCCAGCAGTTCGGGACTAGCGGGAGTTACCTACGAGCAGTACTTC,.,TRBV5-4,TRBJ2-7,TRBD2
CASSARGQGQYEQYF,TGTGCCAGCAGCGCGAGGGGACAGGGCCAGTACGAGCAGTACTTC,few,TRBV6-1,TRBJ2-7,TRBD1
CASSEGNTEAFF,TGCGCCAGCAGCGAGGGGAACACTGAAGCTTTCTTT,.,TRBV5-1,TRBJ1-1,.
CASSPPRDTQYF,TGTGCCAGCAGCCCACCGCGAGATACGCAGTATTTT,few,TRBV7-2,TRBJ2-3,.
CASSIHRSSNQPQHF,TGTGCCAGTAGTATTCACAGGAGTAGCAATCAGCCCCAGCATTTT,few,TRBV19,TRBJ1-5,.
CASSLDWTLAGVNEQFF,TGTGCCAGCAGCTTAGATTGGACGCTAGCGGGAGTCAATGAGCAGTTCTTC,.,TRBV7-9,TRBJ2-1,TRBD2
CSAPRQGLSNTEAFF,TGCAGTGCGCCTAGACAGGGACTCTCGAACACTGAAGCTTTCTTT,.,TRBV20-1,TRBJ1-1,TRBD1
CASSFRRGSYNEQFF,TGTGCCAGCAGCTTCCGGCGGGGCTCCTACAATGAGCAGTTCTTC,.,TRBV7-3,TRBJ2-1,.
CASSYDLVSGAYNEQFF,TGTGCCAGCAGTTATGACTTGGTTAGCGGGGCCTACAATGAGCAGTTCTTC,few,TRBV6-5,TRBJ2-1,TRBD2